The next 28 T cell receptor beta chains were all read from a single sample in a study of blood T cell repertoires in COVID-19. Sequencing was performed with immunoSEQ multiplex PCR; in TCRdb, only in-frame clones are kept and a portion is missing. The sample includes about 360,000 clones, 70% to 90% of them seen just once. Sequencing input: peripheral blood. These receptor sequences come from a human donor in a cohort sampled during active COVID-19.

The rearrangement links TRBV6-1 to TRBJ2-1, with 10 bases identical to TRBD1. CDR1 is MNHNS, CDR2 SASEGT, per germline. The CDR3 is 12 amino acids. Losses at the gene ends were 2 bases for V and 14 bases for J; bases not matched to a gene: 3. CDR3 DNA: TGTGCCAGCAGTGAATTTGGGACAGGGGAGTTCTTC. This sequence encodes CASSEFGTGEFF.

This chain joins TRBV6-4 and TRBJ2-3, with 7 bases matching TRBD1. The CDR3 covers 14 residues. Unmatched junction bases numbered 7, after V lost 6 bases and J lost 4 bases. The V gene's germline CDR1 is MRHNA and CDR2 SNTAGT. This chain's CDR3 is CASRLTGMSDTQYF. In DNA form, the CDR3 reads TGTGCCAGCAGATTGACAGGGATGTCAGATACGCAGTATTTT.

The chain combines TRBV5-1 with TRBJ2-4; 8 bases match TRBD2. Unmatched junction bases numbered 10, after V lost 1 base and J lost 4 bases. Germline V gives CDR1 SGHRS, CDR2 YFSETQ. This CDR3 has 17 amino acids. DNA of the CDR3: TGCGCCAGCAGCTTGTTGCCAGCGGGAGATGTTAAAAACATTCAGTACTTC. This gives the protein CASSLLPAGDVKNIQYF.

CDR3: CSASPAASGYYEQYF. In nucleotides, the CDR3 is TGCAGTGCTAGTCCCGCGGCTAGCGGCTACTACGAGCAGTACTTC. This chain joins TRBV20-1 and TRBJ2-7, with 7 bases lining up with TRBD2. The germline V gene has CDR1 DFQATT and CDR2 SNEGSKA (reference sequence). The CDR3 is made up of 15 amino acids. V was pared by 3 bases and J by 3 bases, with 11 bases of the junction left unmatched.

This clone was seen many times. Different DNA sequences within this sample yield the same CDR3. The chain recombines TRBV11-2 with TRBJ2-5, with 7 positions matching TRBD1. This CDR3 has 14 residues. After removal of 5 bases from V and 2 bases from J, the junction contained 5 bases not matched to a gene. The germline V gene has CDR1 SGHAT and CDR2 FQNNGV. CDR3 in amino acids: CASSTGQVQETQYF. CDR3 in DNA: TGTGCCAGCAGCACAGGACAGGTACAAGAGACCCAGTACTTC.

The chain links TRBV5-1 to TRBJ2-2; D unclear. Trimming shortened V by 3 bases and J by 4 bases, and 19 bases separated the two germline ends. The CDR3 covers 17 residues. Germline CDR1 SGHRS, CDR2 YFSETQ. The CDR3 protein is CASSYKPDKLGTGELFF. The CDR3 DNA follows: TGCGCCAGCAGCTATAAACCCGACAAACTCGGCACCGGGGAGCTGTTTTTT.

The chain is built from TRBV5-6 and TRBJ2-1, with D maybe TRBD1 (5 bases). V lost 3 bases and J lost 10, with 8 bases in between. Per the germline V gene, CDR1 is SGHDT and CDR2 is YYEEEE. The CDR3 consists of 11 residues. This CDR3 is CASSSRAEQFF. CDR3 bases: TGTGCCAGCAGCTCCAGGGCGGAGCAGTTCTTC. The entire variable domain, with the rest obtained from reference TRBV5-6 and TRBJ2-1, is as follows: DAGVTQSPTHLIKTRGQQVTLRCSPKSGHDTVSWYQQALGQGPQFIFQYYEEEERQRGNFPDRFSGHQFPNYSSELNVNALLLGDSALYLCASSSRAEQFFGPGTRLTVL.

The J gene is TRBJ2-5, the V gene TRBV19, with TRBD1 as a possible D gene (5 bases). V was shortened by 6 bases and J by 5 bases, with 13 bases between the two germline ends. The germline gives CDR1 LNHDA, CDR2 SQIVND (reference sequence). CDR3 length equals 13 residues. The CDR3 DNA follows: TGTGCCAGTAGACAGCAGGGTCTGGAGACCCAGTACTTC. Translation gives CASRQQGLETQYF.

The chain couples TRBV4-1 to TRBJ1-3; D is perhaps TRBD1 (5 bases). This CDR3 spans 16 amino acids. In germline, CDR1 is MGHRA, CDR2 YSYEKL. V was trimmed by 2 bases and J by 8 bases, leaving 19 bases between them. CDR3 region: CASSQRGPTAGDTIYF. The CDR3 coding sequence is TGCGCCAGCAGCCAAAGGGGTCCCACAGCGGGGGACACCATATATTTT.

V gene TRBV30 combines with J gene TRBJ1-2; TRBD1 might be the D (5 bases). The CDR3 has 13 residues. Germline assignment: CDR1 GTSNPN and CDR2 SVGIG (reference sequence). Trimming pared 4 bases from V and 2 bases from J, leaving 11 bases between. The CDR3 sequence is CAWNGGTNYGYTF. The DNA for the CDR3 is TGTGCCTGGAACGGGGGTACAAACTATGGCTACACCTTC.

This chain uses TRBV4-2 with TRBJ1-1; TRBD1 matches 8 bases. CDR1 is LGHNA, CDR2 YNFKEQ, per germline. V was pared by 0 bases and J by 9 bases, with 12 bases of the junction left unmatched. This CDR3 comprises 16 residues. This chain's CDR3 is CASSQEAGGALLKAFF. CDR3 sequence (DNA): TGTGCCAGCAGCCAAGAGGCAGGGGGCGCTTTACTCAAAGCTTTCTTT.

The rearrangement joins TRBV15 to TRBJ2-7; 11 bases fit TRBD2. The CDR3 length is 15 residues. Trimming took 1 base from V and 3 from J; bases not matched to a gene: 2. Germline V gene data show CDR1 as LNHNV and CDR2 as YYDKDF (reference sequence). CDR3 in amino acids: CATSRGTSGFYEQYF. Written as DNA, the CDR3 is TGTGCCACCAGCAGAGGGACTAGCGGGTTCTACGAGCAGTACTTC.

This clone was detected only a few times. The chain joins TRBV15 to TRBJ2-5, with D unresolved. V was pared by 3 bases and J by 2 bases, with 7 bases between. Per the germline V gene, CDR1 is LNHNV and CDR2 is YYDKDF (reference sequence). The CDR3 extends over 13 amino acids. As DNA, the CDR3 is TGTGCCACCAGCAGGTCCAGACAAGAGACCCAGTACTTC. Encoded protein: CATSRSRQETQYF.

V usage is TRBV4-1 and J usage is TRBJ2-1; the match to TRBD2 covers 8 bases. CDR1 MGHRA and CDR2 YSYEKL come from the germline V gene. This CDR3 has 14 amino acids. Trimming took 6 bases from V and 10 from J; bases not matched to a gene: 11. The chain's CDR3 is CASRIPGGPEEQFF. The CDR3 DNA reads TGCGCCAGCAGGATACCGGGAGGGCCGGAGGAGCAGTTCTTC.

This chain uses TRBV7-2 with TRBJ2-2, with unresolved D. The ends were cut back, 7 bases at V and 7 bases at J, with 13 bases in the middle. This CDR3 is 13 amino acids long. The germline V gene has CDR1 SGHTA and CDR2 FQGNSA. CDR3 region: CASNYPLIGELFF. Here the CDR3 DNA reads TGTGCCAGCAACTACCCACTTATCGGGGAGCTGTTTTTT.

The CDR3 loop reads CASSVDYQETQYF. The CDR3 DNA reads as TGTGCCAGCAGCGTGGACTATCAAGAGACCCAGTACTTC. This chain connects TRBV7-9 to TRBJ2-5, with D possibly being TRBD2 (6 bases). This CDR3 spans 13 amino acids. The V gene lost 5 bases and the J gene lost 2 bases, with 9 bases spanning the gap. Germline V CDR1 and CDR2: SEHNR, FQNEAQ (reference sequence).

The chain has TRBV19 and TRBJ1-5; TRBD1 aligns across 11 bases. This CDR3 spans 15 amino acids. Per the germline V gene, CDR1 is LNHDA and CDR2 is SQIVND (reference sequence). Losses at the gene ends were 5 bases for V and 3 bases for J; bases not matched to a gene: 3. The CDR3 sequence: CASSPGQGVNQPQHF. CDR3 sequence (DNA): TGTGCCAGTAGTCCGGGACAGGGGGTCAATCAGCCCCAGCATTTT.

This chain connects TRBV6-5 to TRBJ2-3; weak D call: TRBD2 (5 bases). Germline assignment: CDR1 MNHEY and CDR2 SVGAGI. The CDR3 loop spans 15 amino acids. Trimming took 2 bases from V and 4 from J, leaving 13 bases between them. The CDR3 sequence is CASSYRGSMADTQYF. CDR3 bases: TGTGCCAGCAGTTACCGGGGTAGTATGGCAGATACGCAGTATTTT.

This chain connects TRBV5-6 to TRBJ1-5; D perhaps matches TRBD1 (5 bases). The germline V gene has CDR1 SGHDT and CDR2 YYEEEE. Trimming took 0 bases from V and 0 from J, leaving 7 bases between them. CDR3 length equals 15 residues. The CDR3, as DNA: TGTGCCAGCAGCTTGGCGGGGGATAGCAATCAGCCCCAGCATTTT. Protein sequence: CASSLAGDSNQPQHF.

The chain links TRBV5-1 to TRBJ2-5; D perhaps matches TRBD1 (5 bases). The CDR3 has 17 residues. V lost 1 base and J lost 4, with 20 bases in between. The V gene's germline CDR1 is SGHRS and CDR2 YFSETQ. CDR3 amino acids: CASSLNDSPGIGETQYF. As DNA, the CDR3 is TGCGCCAGCAGCTTGAACGACAGCCCAGGGATTGGAGAGACCCAGTACTTC.

The chain is built from TRBV5-4 and TRBJ2-7; TRBD2 is a possible D gene (5 bases). Trimming pared 0 bases from V and 0 bases from J, leaving 10 bases between. Germline CDR1 and CDR2: SGHNT and YYREEE (reference sequence). The CDR3 length is 15 residues. The CDR3 is CASSLVSGNSYEQYF. The CDR3 DNA is TGTGCCAGCAGCTTGGTTTCCGGGAACTCCTACGAGCAGTACTTC.

The genes are TRBV12-3 or TRBV12-4 and TRBJ2-2; 8 positions agree with TRBD2. This CDR3 has 13 residues. J was trimmed by 6 bases and V by 5 bases; bases with no gene match: 2. CDR3 amino acids: CASSTGLAGELFF. CDR3 in DNA: TGTGCCAGCAGTACGGGACTAGCCGGGGAGCTGTTTTTT.

This chain connects TRBV29-1 to TRBJ2-5; 9 positions agree with TRBD1. V dropped 7 bases and J dropped 1; count of bases not matched to a gene: 10. CDR1 and CDR2 from the germline V gene are SQVTM and ANQGSEA. There are 15 residues in the CDR3. The CDR3: CSAAWTGDSQETQYF. CDR3 in DNA: TGCAGCGCGGCCTGGACAGGGGATTCCCAAGAGACCCAGTACTTC.

For the CDR3, the DNA is TGCGCCAGCAGCCAAGATAGACTAGCGGGGGGCCCCTACAATGAGCAGTTCTTC. Encoded protein: CASSQDRLAGGPYNEQFF. The V gene is TRBV4-1, the J gene TRBJ2-1; 13 bases align to TRBD2. V was clipped by 0 bases and J by 2 bases; unmatched bases: 4. The length of the CDR3 is 18 residues. Germline V lookup: CDR1 MGHRA, CDR2 YSYEKL.

The chain has TRBV6-5 and TRBJ2-2, with 11 bases aligning to TRBD1. Germline values: CDR1 MNHEY, CDR2 SVGAGI. The J segment lost 5 bases and the V segment lost 2 bases, leaving 4 bases of the junction unmatched. The CDR3 is 16 residues long. The CDR3 sequence: CASSYGGQGGTGELFF. The CDR3 nucleotides read TGTGCCAGCAGTTACGGGGGACAGGGGGGGACCGGGGAGCTGTTTTTT.

CDR3 DNA: TGTGCCAGCAGTGAAGGAGACGCGGACTGGGATCAGCCCCAGCATTTT. Protein sequence: CASSEGDADWDQPQHF. V is TRBV2 and J is TRBJ1-5, with D unresolved. CDR3 length: 16 amino acids. CDR1 is SNHLY, CDR2 FYNNEI, per germline. Deletions cut 1 base from V and 5 bases from J, with 15 bases between.

The chain is built from TRBV5-6 and TRBJ1-1; 7 nucleotides agree with TRBD1. Germline assignment: CDR1 SGHDT and CDR2 YYEEEE. The CDR3 consists of 15 residues. With 2 bases clipped from V and 1 base from J, the junction kept 5 bases outside the gene matches. Here the CDR3 DNA reads TGTGCCAGCAGCTTTGGACAGGAGGCGAACACTGAAGCTTTCTTT. Translation gives CASSFGQEANTEAFF.

The chain recombines TRBV7-8 with TRBJ2-7, with a weak D call TRBD2 (5 bases). The CDR3 extends over 12 amino acids. Germline V gives CDR1 SGHVS, CDR2 FQNEAQ. V was cut by 5 bases and J by 4 bases, with 9 bases left in between. The CDR3 here is CASSRGLYEQYF. The CDR3 nucleotides are TGTGCCAGCAGCCGCGGACTGTACGAGCAGTACTTC. Filled out from reference TRBV7-8 and TRBJ2-7, the complete variable domain reads GAGVSQSPRYKVAKRGQDVALRCDPISGHVSLFWYQQALGQGPEFLTYFQNEAQLDKSGLPSDRFFAERPEGSVSTLKIQRTQQEDSAVYLCASSRGLYEQYFGPGTRLTVT.